This T cell receptor beta chain is from a study of T-cell reconstitution after alpha-beta-depleted transplantation in children. Broader study findings: Several hundred expanded graft clones reportedly supplied alpha-beta T cells about two months after transplant.

Unique molecular identifiers featured in how the TCRbeta library was prepared. TCRdb processed the PCR reads anew with MiXCR; each CDR3 protein has one entry. This sample yields roughly 790,000 distinct CDR3 sequences, of which roughly 16% are seen a single time; around 5.3% belongs to the top ten. This CDR3 is 18 amino acids long. Per the germline V gene, CDR1 is MGHRA and CDR2 is YSYEKL. The ends lost 4 bases at V and 0 bases at J; junction bases unmatched: 12. As regards this clonotype: Its cognate antigen is unknown.

This clonotype was obtained from a male patient under 18 who had a stem cell transplant for acute lymphoblastic leukemia, so the T cells may come from the graft donor. The chain recombines TRBV4-1 with TRBJ2-3; 8 bases are shared with TRBD2. The specimen was PBMCs, mostly from graft donor cells, collected 360 days after TCRalphabeta/CD19-depleted stem cell transplant. This CDR3 is CASSPPSGRKGSTDTQYF. The CDR3 nucleotides read TGCGCCAGCAGCCCACCAAGCGGGAGAAAAGGGAGCACAGATACGCAGTATTTT.